This note documents a single TCR beta chain sequence. Per sample, extraction of total RNA gave at least 6 micrograms in every case. The CDR3 extends over 14 amino acids. In germline, CDR1 is MGHDK, CDR2 SYGVNS. V was pared by 2 bases and J by 3 bases, with 10 bases between. A second PCR, run for about 7 to 11 cycles, used a sample-barcoded 5' primer plus a J-beta primer mix. The authors tagged each cDNA molecule using a template-switch adaptor with 12 random nucleotides. TCRdb re-called the 5' RACE reads through MiXCR, storing one row per CDR3 protein. Of over 700,000 distinct CDR3 sequences listed, approximately 25% were seen once; the top ten hold around 9.2%. These data are taken from a study of blood T cells in healthy people across ages. These data also featured in a second study, about T cells of mothers and their children. That investigation notes: A second PCR was performed with the M1S primer. This primer added sample barcodes and 2-4 random nucleotides.

This sequence originates from a boy aged 5 to 17 in good health. Sequencing used blood. The V and J genes are TRBV25-1 and TRBJ2-5; D is unresolved. The CDR3: CASSEPSVKETQYF. Here the CDR3 DNA reads TGTGCCAGCAGTGAACCCAGTGTGAAAGAGACCCAGTACTTC.